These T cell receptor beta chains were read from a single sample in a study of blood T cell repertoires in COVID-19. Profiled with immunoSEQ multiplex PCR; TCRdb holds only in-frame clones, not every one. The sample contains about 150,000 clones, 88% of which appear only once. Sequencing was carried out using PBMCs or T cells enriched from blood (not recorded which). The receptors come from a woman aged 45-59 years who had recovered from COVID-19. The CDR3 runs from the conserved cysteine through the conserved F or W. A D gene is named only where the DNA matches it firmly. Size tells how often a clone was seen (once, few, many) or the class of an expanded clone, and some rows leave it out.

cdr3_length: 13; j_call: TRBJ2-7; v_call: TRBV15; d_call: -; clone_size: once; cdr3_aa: CATSRDEGGEQYF; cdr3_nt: TGTGCCACCAGCAGAGATGAAGGGGGCGAGCAGTACTTC
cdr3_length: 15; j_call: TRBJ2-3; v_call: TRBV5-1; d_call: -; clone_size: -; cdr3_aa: CASTPWDGATDTQYF; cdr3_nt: TGCGCCAGCACCCCGTGGGATGGGGCTACAGATACGCAGTATTTT
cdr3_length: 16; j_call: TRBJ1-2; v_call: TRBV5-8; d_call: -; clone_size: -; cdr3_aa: CASSLGPDYLNYGYTF; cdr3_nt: TGTGCCAGCAGCTTGGGACCTGACTACCTTAACTATGGCTACACCTTC
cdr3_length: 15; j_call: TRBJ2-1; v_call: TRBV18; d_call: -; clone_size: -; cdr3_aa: CASSPPGSSYNEQFF; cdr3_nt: TGTGCCAGCTCACCACCAGGGAGCTCCTACAATGAGCAGTTCTTC
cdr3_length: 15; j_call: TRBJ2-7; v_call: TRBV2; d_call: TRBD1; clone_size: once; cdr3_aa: CASSGLGQGADEQYF; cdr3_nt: TGTGCCAGCAGTGGATTGGGACAGGGGGCTGATGAGCAGTACTTC
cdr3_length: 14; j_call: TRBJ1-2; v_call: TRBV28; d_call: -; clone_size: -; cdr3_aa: CASSFVRGRGGYTF; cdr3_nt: TGTGCCAGCAGTTTCGTCAGGGGCCGGGGTGGCTACACCTTC
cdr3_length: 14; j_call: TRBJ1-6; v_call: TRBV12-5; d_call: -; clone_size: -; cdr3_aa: CASGFGQGLSPLHF; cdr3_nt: TGTGCTAGTGGTTTCGGGCAGGGACTCTCACCCCTCCACTTT
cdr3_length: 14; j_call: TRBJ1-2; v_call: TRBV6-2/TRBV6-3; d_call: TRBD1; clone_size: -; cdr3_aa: CASSPDAGGSGYTF; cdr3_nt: TGTGCCAGCAGCCCCGATGCAGGGGGTTCTGGCTACACCTTC
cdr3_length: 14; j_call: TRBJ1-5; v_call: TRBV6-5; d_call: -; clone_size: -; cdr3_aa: CASRGHAGNQPQHF; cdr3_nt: TGTGCCAGCAGGGGACATGCTGGCAATCAGCCCCAGCATTTT
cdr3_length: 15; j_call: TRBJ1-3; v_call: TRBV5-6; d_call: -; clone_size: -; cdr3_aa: CASSLTGTLGNTIYF; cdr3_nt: TGTGCCAGCAGCCTTACCGGGACTCTCGGAAACACCATATATTTT
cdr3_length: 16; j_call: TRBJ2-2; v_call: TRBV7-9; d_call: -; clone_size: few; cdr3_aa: CAGNRATGPNTGELFF; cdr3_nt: TGTGCCGGGAACAGGGCAACGGGGCCGAACACCGGGGAGCTGTTTTTT
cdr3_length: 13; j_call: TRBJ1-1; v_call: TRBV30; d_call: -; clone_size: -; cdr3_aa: CAWSTWRNTEAFF; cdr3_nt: TGTGCCTGGAGTACTTGGAGAAACACTGAAGCTTTCTTT
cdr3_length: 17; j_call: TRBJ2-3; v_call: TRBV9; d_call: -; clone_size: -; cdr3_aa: CASSPRGDGVITDTQYF; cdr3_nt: TGTGCCAGCAGCCCCCGCGGGGATGGCGTAATCACAGATACGCAGTATTTT
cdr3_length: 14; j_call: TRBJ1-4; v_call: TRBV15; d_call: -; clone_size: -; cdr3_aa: CATSRDRIGEKLFF; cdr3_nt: TGTGCCACCAGCAGAGACAGGATAGGTGAAAAACTGTTTTTT
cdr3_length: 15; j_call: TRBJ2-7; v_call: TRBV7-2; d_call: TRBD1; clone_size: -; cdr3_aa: CASSWNRGRGDEQYF; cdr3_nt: TGTGCCAGCAGCTGGAACAGGGGGCGCGGGGACGAGCAGTACTTC
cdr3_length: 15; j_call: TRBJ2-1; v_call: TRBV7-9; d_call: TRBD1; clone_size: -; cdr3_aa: CASSPGTARDNEQFF; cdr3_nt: TGTGCCAGCAGCCCCGGGACAGCGAGGGACAATGAGCAGTTCTTC
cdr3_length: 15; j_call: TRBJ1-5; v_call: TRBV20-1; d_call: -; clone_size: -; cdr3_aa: CSASGETYSNQPQHF; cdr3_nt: TGCAGTGCTAGTGGTGAGACTTATAGCAATCAGCCCCAGCATTTT
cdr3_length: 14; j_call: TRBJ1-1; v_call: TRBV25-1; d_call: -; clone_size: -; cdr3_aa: CASRAPGQLTEAFF; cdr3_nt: TGTGCCAGCAGGGCACCGGGACAATTAACTGAAGCTTTCTTT